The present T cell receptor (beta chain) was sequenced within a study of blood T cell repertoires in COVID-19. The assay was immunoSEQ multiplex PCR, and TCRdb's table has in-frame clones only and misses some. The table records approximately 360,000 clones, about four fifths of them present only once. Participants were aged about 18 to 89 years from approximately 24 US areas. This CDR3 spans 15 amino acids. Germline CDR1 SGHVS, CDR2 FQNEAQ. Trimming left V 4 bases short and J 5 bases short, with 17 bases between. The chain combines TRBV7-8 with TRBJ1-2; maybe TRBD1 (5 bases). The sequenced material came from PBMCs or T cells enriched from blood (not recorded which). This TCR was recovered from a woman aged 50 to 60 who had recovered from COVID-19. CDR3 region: CASSSRGTVAYGYTF. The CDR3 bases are TGTGCCAGCAGCTCCCGGGGGACGGTCGCGTATGGCTACACCTTC. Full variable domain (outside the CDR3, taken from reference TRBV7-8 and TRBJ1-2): GAGVSQSPRYKVAKRGQDVALRCDPISGHVSLFWYQQALGQGPEFLTYFQNEAQLDKSGLPSDRFFAERPEGSVSTLKIQRTQQEDSAVYLCASSSRGTVAYGYTFGSGTRLTVV.